Included here is one T cell receptor beta chain sequence, with context. Germline V gene lookup returns CDR1 SGDLS and CDR2 YYNGEE. The CDR3 is 14 amino acids. V was pared by 4 bases and J by 3 bases, with 14 bases between. The sample belongs to a study of blood T cell repertoires in COVID-19. Study as a whole: The samples span acute and convalescent COVID-19 from the United States, Italy and Spain. T cells, B-cell-depleted T cells, or PBMCs supplied cDNA or gDNA.

How the authors handled the data: Amplifying reference gene primers gave estimates of nucleated cell counts. Sequenced by immunoSEQ multiplex PCR; TCRdb stores in-frame clones only, minus some. The DNA was the basis for D and trimming; V, J and clone size are from that table. The table lists 150,000 to 200,000 clones, roughly nine tenths of them singletons. The specimen was peripheral blood. The source of this sequence is a woman between 70 and 85 years old with acute or convalescent COVID-19. V and J are TRBV9 and TRBJ2-7; D possibly corresponds to TRBD2 (5 bases). The CDR3 bases are TGTGCCAGCAGCTTCGACCCGGACTTCTACGAGCAGTACTTC. Its translation is CASSFDPDFYEQYF.